Listed here are 16 T cell receptor beta chains from one sample, sequenced in a study of graft-versus-host responses after intestinal transplantation. Profiled with immunoSEQ multiplex PCR; TCRdb holds only in-frame clones, not every one. The sample contains over 85,000 clones, 93% of which appear only once. Antigen specificity for these receptors is unknown. Material: unstimulated CD8+ T cells sorted from spleen or lymph node cells, obtained before intestinal transplant. The origin of the receptors is a human donor who received an intestinal transplant.

The rearrangement uses TRBV2 and TRBJ1-2; D gene unclear. V was clipped by 1 base and J by 5 bases, with 8 bases between them. CDR3 size: 13 residues. From germline, CDR1 is SNHLY and CDR2 FYNNEI. In nucleotides, the CDR3 is TGTGCCAGCAGTGAAGTCGGAGGGTATGGCTACACCTTC. Translated, it gives CASSEVGGYGYTF.

This CDR3 reads CAWSAQSAQFF. CDR3 bases: TGTGCCTGGAGTGCTCAGTCAGCCCAGTTCTTC. The genes are TRBV30 and TRBJ2-1, with D uncertain. The germline V gene has CDR1 GTSNPN and CDR2 SVGIG (reference sequence). There are 11 residues in the CDR3. The germline V and J ends were trimmed by 1 base and 13 bases, with 11 bases remaining between them.

The rearrangement links TRBV28 to TRBJ2-7, with a weak D call TRBD1 (6 bases). The CDR3 length is 12 residues. V was clipped by 4 bases and J by 7 bases, with 11 bases between them. Germline lookup yields CDR1 MDHEN and CDR2 SYDVKM. DNA for the CDR3: TGTGCCAGCAGTTCCCCCGGGACAGAGCAGTACTTC. Protein sequence: CASSSPGTEQYF.

The chain employs TRBV6-5 and TRBJ2-4, with D maybe TRBD1 (6 bases). The CDR3 length is 14 residues. Trimming stripped 0 bases from V and 8 bases from J, with 11 bases between. Per the germline V gene, CDR1 is MNHEY and CDR2 is SVGAGI. The CDR3 coding sequence is TGTGCCAGCAGTTACTCAGGACAGAGAGACATTCAGTACTTC. This gives the protein CASSYSGQRDIQYF.

The V gene is TRBV28, the J gene TRBJ2-7; the D is unclear. From germline, CDR1 is MDHEN and CDR2 SYDVKM. The CDR3 is 16 residues long. Trimming stripped 4 bases from V and 6 bases from J, with 22 bases between. CDR3 coding DNA: TGTGCCAGCAGTTATCAATACGTCACAAATGGTATCGAGCAGTACTTC. Translating it yields CASSYQYVTNGIEQYF.

This chain links TRBV10-3 with TRBJ2-2; 7 bases are a match to TRBD1. Unmatched junction bases numbered 6, after V lost 5 bases and J lost 3 bases. Germline CDR1 ENHRY, CDR2 SYGVKD. This CDR3 region has 15 residues. CDR3 DNA: TGTGCCATCAGTACGACAGGGCTGGACACCGGGGAGCTGTTTTTT. Protein product: CAISTTGLDTGELFF.

The chain carries TRBV19 and TRBJ2-1, with 7 bases lining up with TRBD1. The CDR3 runs to 17 residues. Germline V gives CDR1 LNHDA, CDR2 SQIVND (reference sequence). V was pared by 3 bases and J by 7 bases, with 15 bases of the junction left unmatched. The CDR3 region has the DNA TGTGCCAGTAGTATCCTTATTTCGGACAGGCTCGGAAATGAGCAGTTCTTC. Its protein is CASSILISDRLGNEQFF.

The chain uses TRBV30 and TRBJ1-1; D gene ambiguous. Germline CDR1 reads GTSNPN; CDR2 reads SVGIG (reference sequence). V lost 4 bases to trimming and J lost 2 bases, with 5 bases between them. This CDR3 is built from 11 residues. This CDR3 reads CAWIRNTEAFF. For the CDR3, the DNA is TGTGCCTGGATCAGAAACACTGAAGCTTTCTTT.

The CDR3 DNA sequence: TGTGCCAGCAGCTTGGAGGACAGAGGTTACACTGAAGCTTTCTTT. This gives the protein CASSLEDRGYTEAFF. The gene calls are TRBV5-4 and TRBJ1-1, with D perhaps TRBD1 (6 bases). Trimming cost V 0 bases and J 3 bases, with 12 bases left between them. This CDR3 has 15 residues. Germline CDR1 and CDR2: SGHNT and YYREEE (reference sequence).

The chain employs TRBV4-1 and TRBJ1-4; D uncertain. Germline values: CDR1 MGHRA, CDR2 YSYEKL. The CDR3 runs 16 residues. Trimming shortened V by 0 bases and J by 4 bases, and 12 bases separated the two germline ends. CDR3 bases: TGCGCCAGCAGCCAAGATTGGGAACAGATTAATGAAAAACTGTTTTTT. Translation: CASSQDWEQINEKLFF.

This rearrangement joins TRBV9 to TRBJ1-5; possibly TRBD1 for D (5 bases). Looked up from germline, CDR1 is SGDLS and CDR2 is YYNGEE. The V end was cut by 2 bases, the J end by 8 bases, with 14 bases between. The CDR3 consists of 14 residues. The CDR3 is CASSVGGVNEPQHF. CDR3 DNA sequence: TGTGCCAGCAGCGTGGGGGGGGTCAACGAGCCCCAGCATTTT. The variable domain in full, with the rest retrieved from reference TRBV9 and TRBJ1-5, is DSGVTQTPKHLITATGQRVTLRCSPRSGDLSVYWYQQSLDQGLQFLIQYYNGEERAKGNILERFSAQQFPDLHSELNLSSLELGDSALYFCASSVGGVNEPQHFGDGTRLSIL.

A single count supports this clone. This rearrangement joins TRBV9 to TRBJ2-5; D call uncertain. V gave up 0 bases and J gave up 2 bases, with 11 bases separating them. Per the germline V gene, CDR1 is SGDLS and CDR2 is YYNGEE. This CDR3 is 15 amino acids long. This chain's CDR3 is CASSVGPTTQETQYF. The CDR3 region has the DNA TGTGCCAGCAGCGTAGGTCCGACAACGCAAGAGACCCAGTACTTC. Full variable domain (remainder filled in from reference TRBV9 and TRBJ2-5): DSGVTQTPKHLITATGQRVTLRCSPRSGDLSVYWYQQSLDQGLQFLIQYYNGEERAKGNILERFSAQQFPDLHSELNLSSLELGDSALYFCASSVGPTTQETQYFGPGTRLLVL.

V gene TRBV9 combines with J gene TRBJ2-7; possible D gene TRBD2, 5 bases. The CDR3 length is 15 residues. Germline V gene data show CDR1 as SGDLS and CDR2 as YYNGEE. V was trimmed by 0 bases and J by 6 bases, leaving 16 bases between them. The CDR3 nucleotides are TGTGCCAGCAGCGTAGGCGGGTTGGAGGATCCCGAGCAGTACTTC. This gives the protein CASSVGGLEDPEQYF. Combining the CDR3 with reference TRBV9 and TRBJ2-7 gives the whole variable domain DSGVTQTPKHLITATGQRVTLRCSPRSGDLSVYWYQQSLDQGLQFLIQYYNGEERAKGNILERFSAQQFPDLHSELNLSSLELGDSALYFCASSVGGLEDPEQYFGPGTRLTVT.

J is TRBJ2-3 and V is TRBV25-1; D is uncertain. Germline CDR1 and CDR2: MGHDK and SYGVNS. CDR3 size: 14 residues. Trimming pared 0 bases from V and 0 bases from J, leaving 4 bases between. In DNA form, the CDR3 reads TGTGCCAGCAGTGAATACAGGAGCACAGATACGCAGTATTTT. Its translation is CASSEYRSTDTQYF.

The genes are TRBV7-9 and TRBJ2-5; tentatively, D is TRBD2 (6 bases). The CDR3 consists of 14 residues. Trimming took 1 base from V and 3 from J, leaving 9 bases between them. Germline loops: CDR1 SEHNR, CDR2 FQNEAQ (reference sequence). CDR3 loop: CASSLERREETQYF. For the CDR3, the DNA is TGTGCCAGCAGCTTAGAGCGGAGGGAAGAGACCCAGTACTTC.

This clone was counted a single time. For the CDR3, the DNA is TGTGCCAGCAGCTCACCGGGACTAGCGGGATCCGGGGAGCTGTTTTTT. Amino acid sequence: CASSSPGLAGSGELFF. The chain carries TRBV13 and TRBJ2-2; 13 nucleotides align to TRBD2. CDR1 and CDR2 (germline): PRHDT, FYEKMQ (reference sequence). The ends lost 4 bases at V and 6 bases at J; junction bases unmatched: 5. The CDR3 covers 16 residues.